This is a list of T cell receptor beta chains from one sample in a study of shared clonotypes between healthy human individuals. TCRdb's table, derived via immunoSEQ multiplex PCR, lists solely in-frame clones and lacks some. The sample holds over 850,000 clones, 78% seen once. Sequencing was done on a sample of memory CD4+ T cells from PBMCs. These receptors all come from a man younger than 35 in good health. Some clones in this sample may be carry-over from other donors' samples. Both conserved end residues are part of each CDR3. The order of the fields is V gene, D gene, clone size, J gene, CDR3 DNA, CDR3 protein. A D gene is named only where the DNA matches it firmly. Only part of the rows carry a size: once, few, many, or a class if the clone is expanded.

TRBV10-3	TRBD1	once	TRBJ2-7	TGTGCCATCAGCTGGGACAGTAGTTTGTACGAGCAGTACTTC	CAISWDSSLYEQYF
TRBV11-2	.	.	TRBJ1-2	TGTGCCAGCAGCTTAGGAGGGGGAATGAGGGGCTACACCTTC	CASSLGGGMRGYTF
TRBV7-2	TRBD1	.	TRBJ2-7	TGTGCCAGCAGCTTAGCCAGGGGGCCTATGAGCTCCTACGAGCAGTACTTC	CASSLARGPMSSYEQYF
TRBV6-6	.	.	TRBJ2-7	TGTGCCAGCAGCCAGTGGGAGGCCGCTACGGGGGAGCAGTACTTC	CASSQWEAATGEQYF
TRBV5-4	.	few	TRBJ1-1	TGTGCCAGCAGCTCAGGAGGCGTCTACGCTGAAGCTTTCTTT	CASSSGGVYAEAFF
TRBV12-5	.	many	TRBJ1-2	TGTGCTAGTGGTTTCACAGGGAGCTATGGCTACACCTTC	CASGFTGSYGYTF
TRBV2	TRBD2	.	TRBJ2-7	TGTGCCAGCAGGCCTGGGACTAGCGTGGCCTACGAGCAGTACTTC	CASRPGTSVAYEQYF
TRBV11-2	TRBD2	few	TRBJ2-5	TGTGCCAGCAGCACCCCTCATAGCGGAAGGACTAGGGAGACCCAGTACTTC	CASSTPHSGRTRETQYF
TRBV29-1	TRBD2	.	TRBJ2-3	TGCAGCGTTGGCGGGAGTGGCACAGATACGCAGTATTTT	CSVGGSGTDTQYF
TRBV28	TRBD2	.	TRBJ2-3	TGTGCCAGCAGACTAGCGGGAGGGCACCCTAGCACAGATACGCAGTATTTT	CASRLAGGHPSTDTQYF
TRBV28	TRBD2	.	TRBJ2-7	TGTGCCAGCAGTTCCATCCCGGGACTAGAATACGAGCAGTACTTC	CASSSIPGLEYEQYF
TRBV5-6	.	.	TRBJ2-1	TGTGCCAGCAGCTTAGTCACAGCGACTGAGCAGTTCTTC	CASSLVTATEQFF
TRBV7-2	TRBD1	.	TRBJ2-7	TGTGCCAGCAGCTTAGCTGGGACAGGGGGCGAAGAGCAGTACTTC	CASSLAGTGGEEQYF
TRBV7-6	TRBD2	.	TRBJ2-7	TGTGCCAGCAGCGGACTAGCGGGAGGGTACGAGCAGTACTTC	CASSGLAGGYEQYF
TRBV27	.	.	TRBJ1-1	TGTGCCACCAAGCGTTCGGGGAACACTGAAGCTTTCTTT	CATKRSGNTEAFF
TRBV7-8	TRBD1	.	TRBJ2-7	TGTGCCAGCAGCTTAGCTGCCGGGACAGGGGTCTACGAGCAGTACTTC	CASSLAAGTGVYEQYF
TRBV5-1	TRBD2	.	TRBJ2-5	TGCGCCAGCGAGCGGGGACCCCAAGAGACCCAGTACTTC	CASERGPQETQYF
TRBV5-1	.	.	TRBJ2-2	TGCGCCAGCAGCTTGGGGCTAGCTGGCGGGGAGCTGTTTTTT	CASSLGLAGGELFF
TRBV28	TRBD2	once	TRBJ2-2	TGTGCCAGCAGTTTATACCCGGGACTAGCGGTTGCGAACACCGGGGAGCTGTTTTTT	CASSLYPGLAVANTGELFF
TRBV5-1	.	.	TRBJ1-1	TGCGCCAGCAGCTTTCTGGGGCGAGACGACACTGAAGCTTTCTTT	CASSFLGRDDTEAFF
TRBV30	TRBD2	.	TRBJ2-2	TGTGCCTGGAGAACAAGCGGGATATTCGCCGGGGAGCTGTTTTTT	CAWRTSGIFAGELFF
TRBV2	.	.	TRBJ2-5	TGTGCCAGCGGTGAAGTTCAAGAGACCCAGTACTTC	CASGEVQETQYF
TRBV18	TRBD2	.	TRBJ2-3	TGTGCCAGCTCACTATCAGGTCTAGCGGCGGTTTCGGGCACAGATACGCAGTATTTT	CASSLSGLAAVSGTDTQYF
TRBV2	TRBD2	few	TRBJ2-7	TGTGCCAGCAGTGATTCGAGCGGGAGTGACGAGCAGTACTTC	CASSDSSGSDEQYF
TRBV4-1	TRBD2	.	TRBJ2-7	TGCGCCAGCAGCCTGTTAGCGGGAGGGCCCTCCTACGAGCAGTACTTC	CASSLLAGGPSYEQYF
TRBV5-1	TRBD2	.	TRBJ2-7	TGCGCCAGCAGCTTGACTAGCGCCCGCGAGCAGTACTTC	CASSLTSAREQYF
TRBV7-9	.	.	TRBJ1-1	TGTGCCAGCAGCTTAGAAGCCGGACTCCCTCTTTTT	CASSLEAGLPLF
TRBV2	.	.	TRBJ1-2	TGTGCCAGCAGTCTTACCGGGACTTTTTATGGCTACACCTTC	CASSLTGTFYGYTF
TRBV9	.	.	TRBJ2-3	TGTGCCAGCAGCGTAGGGCAGGGTGGGACAGATACGCAGTATTTT	CASSVGQGGTDTQYF
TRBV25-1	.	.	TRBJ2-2	TGTGCCAGCAGTGAATATGCCGGGGTCACCGGGGAGCTGTTTTTT	CASSEYAGVTGELFF
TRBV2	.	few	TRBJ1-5	TGTGCCAGCAGCCGCGGGCCCTCTTCAGGGAGTCAGCCCCAGCATTTT	CASSRGPSSGSQPQHF
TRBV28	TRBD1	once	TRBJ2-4	TGTGCCAGCAGTCCAGGGGGAGACATTCAGTACTTC	CASSPGGDIQYF
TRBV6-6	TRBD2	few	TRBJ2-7	TGTGCCAGCAGCGGACTAGTGGGCTCCTACGAGCAGTACTTC	CASSGLVGSYEQYF
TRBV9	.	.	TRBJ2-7	TGTGCCAGCAGCGTATCGGGTCGGTTTAGCGAGCAGTACTTC	CASSVSGRFSEQYF
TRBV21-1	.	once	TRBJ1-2	TGTGCCAGCAGTAGGGACAATTATAACTATGGCTACACCTTC	CASSRDNYNYGYTF
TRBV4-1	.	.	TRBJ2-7	TGCGCCAGCAGCCAACTAAGACTAGTTGCCGGGGACGAGCAGTACTTC	CASSQLRLVAGDEQYF
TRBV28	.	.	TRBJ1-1	TGTGCCAGCAGTTTATTGGGGGTGGGCACTGAAGCTTTCTTT	CASSLLGVGTEAFF
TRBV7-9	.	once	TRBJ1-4	TGTGCCAGCAGCTTACAGGGACTGAATAATGAAAAACTGTTTTTT	CASSLQGLNNEKLFF
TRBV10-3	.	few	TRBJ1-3	TGTGCCATCAGTGATTTTACGGACACCATATATTTT	CAISDFTDTIYF
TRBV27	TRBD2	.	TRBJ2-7	TGTGCCAGCAGACGGGCGGGAGGGGAGCAGTACTTC	CASRRAGGEQYF
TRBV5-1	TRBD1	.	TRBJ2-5	TGCGCCAGCAGCTTGGGAGGGACAGGGCTGGAGACCCAGTACTTC	CASSLGGTGLETQYF
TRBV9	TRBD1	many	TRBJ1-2	TGTGCCAGCAGCGTAGGCAGGGGGGCCCTCGGCTATGGCTACACCTTC	CASSVGRGALGYGYTF